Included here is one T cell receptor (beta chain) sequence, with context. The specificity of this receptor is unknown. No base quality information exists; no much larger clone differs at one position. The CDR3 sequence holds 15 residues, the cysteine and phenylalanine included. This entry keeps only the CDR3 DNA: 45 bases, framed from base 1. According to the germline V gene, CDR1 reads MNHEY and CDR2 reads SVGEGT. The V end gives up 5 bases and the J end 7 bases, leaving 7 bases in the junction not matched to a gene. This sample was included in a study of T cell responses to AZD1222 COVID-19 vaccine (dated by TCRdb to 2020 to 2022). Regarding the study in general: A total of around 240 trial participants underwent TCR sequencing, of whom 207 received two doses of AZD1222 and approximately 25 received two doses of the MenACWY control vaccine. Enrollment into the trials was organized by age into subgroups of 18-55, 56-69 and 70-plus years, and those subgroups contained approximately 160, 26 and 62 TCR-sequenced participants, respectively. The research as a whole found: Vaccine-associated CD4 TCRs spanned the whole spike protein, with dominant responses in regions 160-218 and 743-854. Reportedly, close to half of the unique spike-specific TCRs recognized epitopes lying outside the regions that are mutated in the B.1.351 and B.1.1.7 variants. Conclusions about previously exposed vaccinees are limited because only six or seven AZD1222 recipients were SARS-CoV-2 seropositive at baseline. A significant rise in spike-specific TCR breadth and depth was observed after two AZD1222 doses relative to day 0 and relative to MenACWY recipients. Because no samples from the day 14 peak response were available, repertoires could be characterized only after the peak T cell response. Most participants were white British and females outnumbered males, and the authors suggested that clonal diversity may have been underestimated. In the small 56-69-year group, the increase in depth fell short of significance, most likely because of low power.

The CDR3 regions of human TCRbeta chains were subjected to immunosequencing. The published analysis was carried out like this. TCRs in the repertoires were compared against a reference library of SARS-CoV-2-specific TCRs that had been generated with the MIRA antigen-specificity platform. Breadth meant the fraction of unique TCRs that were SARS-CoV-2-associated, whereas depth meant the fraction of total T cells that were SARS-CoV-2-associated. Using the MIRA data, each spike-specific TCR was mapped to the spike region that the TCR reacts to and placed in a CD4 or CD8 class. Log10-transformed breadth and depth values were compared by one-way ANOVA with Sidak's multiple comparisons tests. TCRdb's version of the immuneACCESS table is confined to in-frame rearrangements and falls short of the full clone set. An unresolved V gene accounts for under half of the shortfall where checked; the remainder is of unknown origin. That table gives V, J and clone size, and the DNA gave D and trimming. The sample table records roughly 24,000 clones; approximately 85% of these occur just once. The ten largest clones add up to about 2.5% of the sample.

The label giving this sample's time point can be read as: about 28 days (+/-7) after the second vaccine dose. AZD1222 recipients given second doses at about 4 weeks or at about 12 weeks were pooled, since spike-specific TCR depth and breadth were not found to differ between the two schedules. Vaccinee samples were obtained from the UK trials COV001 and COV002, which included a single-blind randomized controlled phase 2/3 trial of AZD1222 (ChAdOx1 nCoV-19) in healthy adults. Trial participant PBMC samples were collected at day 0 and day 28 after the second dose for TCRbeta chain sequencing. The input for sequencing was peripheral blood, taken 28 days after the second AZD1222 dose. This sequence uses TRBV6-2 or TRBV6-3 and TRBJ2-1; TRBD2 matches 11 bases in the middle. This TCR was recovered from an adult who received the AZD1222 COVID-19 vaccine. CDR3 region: CASSNSGGAGNEQFF. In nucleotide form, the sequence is TGTGCCAGCAGTAATAGCGGGGGGGCCGGGAATGAGCAGTTCTTC.